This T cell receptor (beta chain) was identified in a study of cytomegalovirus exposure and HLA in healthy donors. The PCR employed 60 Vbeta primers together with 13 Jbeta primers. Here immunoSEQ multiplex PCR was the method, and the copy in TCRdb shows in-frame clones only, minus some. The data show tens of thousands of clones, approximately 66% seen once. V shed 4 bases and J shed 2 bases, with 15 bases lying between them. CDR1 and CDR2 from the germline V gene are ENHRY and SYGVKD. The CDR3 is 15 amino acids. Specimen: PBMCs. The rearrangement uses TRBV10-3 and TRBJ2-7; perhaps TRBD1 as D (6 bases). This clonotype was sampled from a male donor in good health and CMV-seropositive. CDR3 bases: TGTGCCATCAGTGCCACAGGGCCCTCTCCCTACGAGCAGTACTTC. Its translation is CAISATGPSPYEQYF.